This T cell receptor beta chain was sequenced in a study of cytomegalovirus exposure and HLA in healthy donors. The study, taken as a whole, reports: Later analysis associated a missense DCLRE1C variant with TCR beta V- and J-gene trimming. Productive rates of about 87% or about 30% were seen for most TCR beta V segments in an earlier analysis. Some V segments (TRBV6-2 and TRBV6-3 among them) were excluded as indistinguishable.

The PCR ran on 60 Vbeta and 13 Jbeta primers. Sequencing used immunoSEQ multiplex PCR; TCRdb keeps in-frame clones, though not all of them. The sample has some 120,000 clones, 75% to 90% seen once; the top ten hold 15% to 20%. Looked up from germline, CDR1 is MNHNS and CDR2 is SASEGT. V was trimmed by 6 bases and J by 4 bases, leaving 13 bases between them. The CDR3 has 14 amino acids. Comment on this clone: What it binds is unknown.

The sequence came from a man aged 18 to 35 in good health and CMV-seropositive. This rearrangement joins TRBV6-1 to TRBJ2-1; the D gene is possibly TRBD2 (7 bases). Sequencing was done on a sample of PBMCs. The DNA of the CDR3 is TGTGCCAGCAGGGGGGGGGCCCTGTACAATGAGCAGTTCTTC. Its protein is CASRGGALYNEQFF.